The rows below give T cell receptor beta chains drawn from one sample of a study of shared clonotypes between healthy human individuals. Only in-frame clones appear in the TCRdb table, and some are missing; sequencing was by immunoSEQ multiplex PCR. The profile covers approximately 350,000 clones, with around 67% appearing a single time and 10% taken by the ten largest. Material for sequencing was memory CD4+ T cells sorted from blood. These TCRs come from a man aged 25-45 years in good health. The CDR3 runs from the conserved cysteine through the conserved F or W. A D gene is named only where the DNA matches it firmly. Size values are once, few and many counts, or a class for expanded clones, and some rows have none.

>NA|TRBV5-6|NA|TRBJ2-5
CASRVYGQETQYF
TGTGCCAGCAGGGTCTACGGTCAAGAGACCCAGTACTTC
>NA|TRBV14|NA|TRBJ1-2
CASSQEAIFQKSYGYTF
TGTGCCAGCAGCCAAGAGGCTATCTTTCAGAAGAGCTATGGCTACACCTTC
>NA|TRBV27|NA|TRBJ2-1
CASSVGPPYNEQFF
TGTGCCAGCAGTGTAGGGCCGCCCTACAATGAGCAGTTCTTC
>NA|TRBV2|NA|TRBJ2-7
CASSSTIEGEQYF
TGTGCCAGCTCATCAACGATTGAGGGAGAGCAGTACTTC
>NA|TRBV7-6|TRBD1|TRBJ2-1
CASSGQGGGSYNEQFF
TGTGCCAGCAGCGGACAGGGAGGAGGCTCCTACAATGAGCAGTTCTTC
>NA|TRBV6-1|NA|TRBJ1-2
CASSERGVNYGYTF
TGTGCCAGCAGTGAACGCGGGGTAAACTATGGCTACACCTTC
>NA|TRBV5-4|TRBD1|TRBJ2-2
CASSLGQGAPTGELFF
TGTGCCAGCAGCTTGGGACAGGGGGCGCCCACCGGGGAGCTGTTTTTT
>NA|TRBV29-1|NA|TRBJ2-5
CSVGAGNQETQYF
TGCAGCGTTGGTGCGGGAAACCAAGAGACCCAGTACTTC
>NA|TRBV5-6|TRBD2|TRBJ2-1
CASRELAGPGSYNEQFF
TGTGCCAGCAGGGAATTAGCGGGCCCCGGCTCCTACAATGAGCAGTTCTTC
>NA|TRBV6-5|NA|TRBJ2-2
CASFRGPGELFF
TGTGCCAGCTTTCGGGGTCCCGGGGAGCTGTTTTTT
>once|TRBV13|NA|TRBJ2-7
CASRPTGPSSSYEQYF
TGTGCCAGCAGACCAACAGGACCCTCTAGCTCCTACGAGCAGTACTTC
>NA|TRBV11-3|NA|TRBJ2-2
CASSLGTAGGELFF
TGTGCCAGCAGCTTAGGGACAGCCGGCGGGGAGCTGTTTTTT
>NA|TRBV7-9|NA|TRBJ2-7
CASQRGDAYEQYF
TGTGCCAGCCAAAGGGGCGACGCCTACGAGCAGTACTTC
>few|TRBV7-8|NA|TRBJ2-3
CASSLRVAGTADTQYF
TGTGCCAGCAGCTTAAGGGTTGCGGGGACCGCAGATACGCAGTATTTT
>NA|TRBV7-6|NA|TRBJ2-2
CASSLQGEAGELFF
TGTGCCAGCAGCTTACAAGGGGAGGCCGGGGAGCTGTTTTTT